This TCR beta chain was observed in a study of T cell repertoires in cytomegalovirus infection. Study in general: Evidence of both CMV infection and a matching HLA type came from public TCR beta signatures. Study-level results: Dominant in the ex vivo response were TCR beta clonotypes restricted by HLA-C and specific for CMV.

The J segment lost 0 bases and the V segment lost 4 bases, leaving 1 base of the junction unmatched. The germline CDR1 and CDR2 sequences are SQVTM and ANQGSEA. The CDR3 covers 14 residues. TCRdb used MiXCR to reprocess the reads, holding one entry per CDR3 protein. In the table there are 200,000 to 300,000 distinct CDR3 sequences, under 8.5% of which are singletons. At least ten counts were recorded for this clonotype. Its specificity is not known. This clonotype originated in a human donor in good health (CMV status not recorded). Some clones in this sample may be carry-over from other donors' samples. Sequenced input: PBMCs. The chain has TRBV29-1 and TRBJ2-2; 8 bases line up with TRBD1. The DNA of the CDR3 is TGCAGCGTTGGCAGGGGGCCGAACACCGGGGAGCTGTTTTTT. Translation: CSVGRGPNTGELFF.